Below, 19 T cell receptor beta chains from the same sample are listed, as sequenced in a study of blood T cells in healthy people across ages (dated by TCRdb to 2013 to 2016). The method was 5' RACE. The instrument given in TCRdb is Illumina HiSeq 2500. A second about 6 to 11 cycle PCR used a sample-barcoded 5' primer and a J-beta primer mix. TCRdb itself trimmed the public reads at Q25 with fastp, ran MiXCR and retained productive beta chains. CDR3 protein duplicates are merged, each entry listing the most common genes and DNA. The sample table shows about 630,000 distinct CDR3 sequences, and about 21% are seen once. 3% to 4.5% of the sample lies in the top ten. Sequences were obtained from blood. Source of these receptors: a man in his 70s in good health.

There are many counts of this clonotype. J is TRBJ2-5 and V is TRBV12-3 or TRBV12-4, with TRBD1 matching over 8 bases. V trimming: 5 bases; J trimming: 3 bases; junction bases outside the gene matches: 8. The CDR3 loop spans 15 amino acids. The CDR3 DNA reads as TGTGCCAGCAGTGCCTCCGGGACAGGAAAAGAGACCCAGTACTTC. It codes for CASSASGTGKETQYF.

In this sample, this clonotype turned up a few times. The rearrangement joins TRBV25-1 to TRBJ2-3; 8 bases align to TRBD2. The CDR3 totals 16 residues. The germline gives CDR1 MGHDK, CDR2 SYGVNS. V shed 1 base, J shed 6 bases, and the junction held 9 bases outside the gene matches. CDR3 coding DNA: TGTGCCAGCAGTGAATCGTCCGGTAGCGGGATGGATACGCAGTATTTT. Its protein product is CASSESSGSGMDTQYF.

The chain joins TRBV20-1 to TRBJ2-5, with unresolved D. The J call is uncertain, as TRBJ2-1 better fits the DNA end. The CDR3 length is 13 residues. CDR1 and CDR2 (germline): DFQATT, SNEGSKA (reference sequence). Written as DNA, the CDR3 is TGCAGTGCTAGTGACGGACGTAACAATGAGCAGTTCTTC. As protein: CSASDGRNNEQFF.

This clonotype was detected only a few times. The chain carries TRBV6-5 and TRBJ2-6, with 9 bases identical to TRBD1. There are 20 residues in the CDR3. V dropped 1 base and J dropped 0; count of bases not matched to a gene: 10. Germline loops: CDR1 MNHEY, CDR2 SVGAGI. The CDR3 loop is CASSYLPPGQGISGANVLTF. The CDR3 bases are TGTGCCAGCAGTTACTTGCCACCGGGACAGGGAATCTCTGGGGCCAACGTCCTGACTTTC.

This chain uses TRBV7-9 with TRBJ2-1; 11 bases fit TRBD2. The CDR3 extends over 16 amino acids. With V trimmed by 5 bases and J by 5 bases, 8 bases remained unmatched. Germline-derived CDR1 and CDR2 are SEHNR and FQNEAQ (reference sequence). CDR3 coding DNA: TGTGCCAGCAGCCCCGCGGGACTAGCGGCAGACAATGAGCAGTTCTTC. It specifies CASSPAGLAADNEQFF.

This clonotype was detected a few times. The chain couples TRBV12-3 or TRBV12-4 to TRBJ2-1; 10 positions match TRBD2. The V segment lost 2 bases and the J segment 6 bases; nucleotides outside the gene matches: 4. This CDR3 has 15 amino acids. The CDR3 region has the DNA TGTGCCAGCAGTTTATGGACTAGCGGCCGCAATGAGCAGTTCTTC. This gives the protein CASSLWTSGRNEQFF.

This clonotype was observed a single time. The CDR3 loop reads CASRSPESDEQYF. The CDR3, as DNA: TGTGCCAGCAGGAGCCCAGAGTCCGACGAGCAGTACTTC. The V call is TRBV6-1, the J call TRBJ2-1; no reliable D call. Judging by the DNA end, TRBJ2-7 fits better; the J call may be wrong. The CDR3 runs 13 residues. CDR1 and CDR2 (germline): MNHNS, SASEGT.

The chain joins TRBV4-2 to TRBJ2-7; TRBD1 aligns across 11 bases. Trimming took 5 bases from V and 3 from J; bases not matched to a gene: 6. This CDR3 is built from 15 residues. The germline CDR1 and CDR2 sequences are LGHNA and YNFKEQ. The CDR3 DNA is TGTGCCAGCAGCACCACCGGGACAGGGGGCTACGAGCAGTACTTC. The encoded protein is CASSTTGTGGYEQYF.

The V call is TRBV7-9, the J call TRBJ1-5, with D uncertain. CDR1 is SEHNR, CDR2 FQNEAQ, per germline (reference sequence). This CDR3 spans 14 amino acids. Trimming took off 5 bases at V and 3 bases at J, with 11 bases between the two ends. The CDR3 spells CASSPDGPNQPQHF. CDR3 coding DNA: TGTGCCAGCAGCCCAGACGGACCCAATCAGCCCCAGCATTTT. Full variable domain (rest looked up from reference TRBV7-9 and TRBJ1-5): DTGVSQNPRHKITKRGQNVTFRCDPISEHNRLYWYRQTLGQGPEFLTYFQNEAQLEKSRLLSDRFSAERPKGSFSTLEIQRTEQGDSAMYLCASSPDGPNQPQHFGDGTRLSIL.

The CDR3 nucleotides read TGTGCCAGCAGCTTAGAAGAGGGGATGGGACAGACCCAGTACTTC. The encoded protein is CASSLEEGMGQTQYF. The rearrangement joins TRBV7-2 to TRBJ2-5; D may correspond to TRBD1 or TRBD2 (5 bases each). V was cut by 1 base and J by 6 bases, with 15 bases left in between. Germline-derived CDR1 and CDR2 are SGHTA and FQGNSA. The CDR3 has 15 residues.

This clonotype was recorded a few times. The chain joins TRBV5-5 to TRBJ1-1, with D possibly being TRBD1 (6 bases). Germline CDR1 is SGHKS and CDR2 is YYEKEE (reference sequence). This CDR3 spans 14 amino acids. V was cut by 4 bases and J by 3 bases, with 13 bases left in between. The CDR3 protein is CASSREGGDTEAFF. CDR3 in DNA: TGTGCCAGCAGCAGGGAGGGGGGGGACACTGAAGCTTTCTTT.

The chain joins TRBV19 to TRBJ2-5, with 10 nucleotides matching TRBD2. The DNA end favors TRBJ2-7, so the J call may be wrong. This CDR3 has 15 residues. Germline V gives CDR1 LNHDA, CDR2 SQIVND (reference sequence). DNA for the CDR3: TGTGCCAGTAGAAGGAGAGGGCTAGCGGGAGACGAGCAGTACTTC. Protein product: CASRRRGLAGDEQYF.

A few counts support this clonotype. The chain uses TRBV20-1 and TRBJ2-1; 9 positions match TRBD2. Germline assignment: CDR1 DFQATT and CDR2 SNEGSKA (reference sequence). The CDR3 loop spans 15 amino acids. V shed 6 bases, J shed 4 bases, and the junction held 10 bases outside the gene matches. CDR3 in amino acids: CSAPGASGIYNEQFF. CDR3 nucleotide sequence: TGCAGTGCCCCGGGGGCTAGCGGGATATACAATGAGCAGTTCTTC.

This clonotype occurred a few times. V is TRBV29-1 and J is TRBJ2-2; possible D gene TRBD1, 6 bases. The length of the CDR3 is 15 residues. The V gene lost 5 bases and the J gene lost 1 base, with 14 bases spanning the gap. The germline CDR1 and CDR2 sequences are SQVTM and ANQGSEA. This CDR3 reads CSVLRRDKNTGELFF. In nucleotides, the CDR3 is TGCAGCGTTCTCCGACGGGACAAGAACACCGGGGAGCTGTTTTTT.

This chain links TRBV3-1 with TRBJ2-7, with 12 bases lining up with TRBD2. Germline V gene sequence: CDR1 LGHDT, CDR2 YNNKEL (reference sequence). J was trimmed by 3 bases and V by 5 bases; bases with no gene match: 5. This CDR3 has 15 residues. The CDR3 sequence is CASSYKTSGSYEQYF. In DNA form, the CDR3 reads TGTGCCAGCAGCTATAAGACTAGCGGGAGCTACGAGCAGTACTTC.

This clonotype was recorded a few times. The rearrangement links TRBV5-5 to TRBJ2-7, with D tentatively TRBD1 (6 bases). There are 14 residues in the CDR3. Trimming stripped 1 base from V and 6 bases from J, with 14 bases between. Per the germline V gene, CDR1 is SGHKS and CDR2 is YYEKEE (reference sequence). In DNA, the CDR3 is TGTGCCAGCAGCTTGACAGGGAATGTCCGCGAGCAGTACTTC. Its protein is CASSLTGNVREQYF.

This chain connects TRBV29-1 to TRBJ1-1; the D is unclear. The CDR3 sequence is 12 residues long. Looked up from germline, CDR1 is SQVTM and CDR2 is ANQGSEA. V dropped 7 bases and J dropped 5 bases, with 14 bases sitting between them. CDR3 coding DNA: TGCAGCGCCCTTGGGATGGGGACTGAAGCTTTCTTT. Protein sequence: CSALGMGTEAFF.

Remarks on this clonotype: An end of the junction does not agree with germline; a read error may underlie this. The rearrangement uses TRBV29-1 and TRBJ2-6; a weak D match, TRBD1 (5 bases). CDR1 is SQVTM and CDR2 is ANQGSEA in the germline V gene. The CDR3 sequence is 13 residues long. CDR3 nucleotide sequence: TGCAGCGCTAGGGGCTCTGGGGCCAACGTCCCGACTTTC. It specifies CSARGSGANVPTF.

This clonotype was detected a few times. The chain joins TRBV18 to TRBJ2-1, with 7 bases fitting TRBD1. Near its end, the DNA agrees better with TRBJ2-7, so the J call may be wrong. The germline gives CDR1 KGHSH, CDR2 LQKENI. The CDR3 runs to 14 residues. The CDR3 loop reads CASSPELSGGEQYF. CDR3 nucleotide sequence: TGTGCCAGCTCACCGGAGCTCTCAGGGGGCGAGCAGTACTTC.